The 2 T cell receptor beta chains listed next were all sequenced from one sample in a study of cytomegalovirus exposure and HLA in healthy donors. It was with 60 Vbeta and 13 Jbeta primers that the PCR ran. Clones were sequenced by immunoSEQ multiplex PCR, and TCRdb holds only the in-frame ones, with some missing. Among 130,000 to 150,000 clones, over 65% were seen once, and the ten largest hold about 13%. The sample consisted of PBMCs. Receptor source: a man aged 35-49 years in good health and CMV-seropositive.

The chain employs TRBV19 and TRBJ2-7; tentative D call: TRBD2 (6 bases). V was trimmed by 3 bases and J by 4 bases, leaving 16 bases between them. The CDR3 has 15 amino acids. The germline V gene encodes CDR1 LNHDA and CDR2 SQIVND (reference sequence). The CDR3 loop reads CASSIEAGPVYEQYF. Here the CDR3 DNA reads TGTGCCAGTAGTATTGAGGCGGGACCTGTGTACGAGCAGTACTTC.

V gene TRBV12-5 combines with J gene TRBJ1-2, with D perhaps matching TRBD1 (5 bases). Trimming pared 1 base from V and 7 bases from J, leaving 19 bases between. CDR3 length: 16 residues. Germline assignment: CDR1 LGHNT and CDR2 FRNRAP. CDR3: CASGLGQSIPTGGYTF. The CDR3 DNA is TGTGCTAGTGGTTTGGGACAGTCTATTCCCACTGGTGGCTACACCTTC.